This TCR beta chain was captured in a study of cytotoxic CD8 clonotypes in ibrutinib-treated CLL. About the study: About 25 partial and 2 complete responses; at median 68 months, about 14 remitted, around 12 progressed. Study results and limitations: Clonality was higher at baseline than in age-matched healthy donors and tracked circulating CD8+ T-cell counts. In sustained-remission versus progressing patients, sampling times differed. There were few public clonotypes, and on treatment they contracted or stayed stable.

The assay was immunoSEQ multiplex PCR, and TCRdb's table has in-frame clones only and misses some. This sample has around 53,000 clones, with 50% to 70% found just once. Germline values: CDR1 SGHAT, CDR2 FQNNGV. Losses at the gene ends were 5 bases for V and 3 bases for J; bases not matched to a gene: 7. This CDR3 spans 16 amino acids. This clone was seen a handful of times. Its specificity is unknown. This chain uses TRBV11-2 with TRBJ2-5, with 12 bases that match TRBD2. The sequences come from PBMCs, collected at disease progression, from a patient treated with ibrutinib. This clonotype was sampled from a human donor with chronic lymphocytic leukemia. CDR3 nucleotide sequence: TGTGCCAGCAGCCCGAGACTAGCGGGGGCAAAAGAGACCCAGTACTTC. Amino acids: CASSPRLAGAKETQYF.